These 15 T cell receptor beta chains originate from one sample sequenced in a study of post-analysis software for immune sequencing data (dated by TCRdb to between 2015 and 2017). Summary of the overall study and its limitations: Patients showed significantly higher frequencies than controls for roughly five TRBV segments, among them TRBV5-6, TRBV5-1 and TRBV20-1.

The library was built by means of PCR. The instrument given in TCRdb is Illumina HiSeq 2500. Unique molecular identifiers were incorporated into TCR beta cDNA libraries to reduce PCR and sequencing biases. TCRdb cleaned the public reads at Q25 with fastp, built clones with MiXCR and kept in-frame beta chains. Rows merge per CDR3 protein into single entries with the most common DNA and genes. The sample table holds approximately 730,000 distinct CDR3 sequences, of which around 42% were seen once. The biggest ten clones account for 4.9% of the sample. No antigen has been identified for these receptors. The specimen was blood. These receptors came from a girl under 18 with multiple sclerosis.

The chain's CDR3 is CASSSKGQGVYEQYF. CDR3 bases: TGTGCCAGCAGCTCCAAGGGACAGGGGGTCTACGAGCAGTACTTC. This chain joins TRBV7-2 and TRBJ2-5, with 11 bases matching TRBD1. The J call is doubtful: the DNA matches TRBJ2-7 better. Germline V gene lookup returns CDR1 SGHTA and CDR2 FQGNSA. CDR3 length: 15 amino acids.

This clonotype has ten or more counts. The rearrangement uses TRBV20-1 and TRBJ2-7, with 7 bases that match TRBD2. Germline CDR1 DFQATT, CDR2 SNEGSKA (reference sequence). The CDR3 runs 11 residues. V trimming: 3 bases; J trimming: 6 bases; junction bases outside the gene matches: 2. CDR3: CSARSGTEQYF. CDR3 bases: TGCAGTGCTAGGAGCGGGACCGAGCAGTACTTC.

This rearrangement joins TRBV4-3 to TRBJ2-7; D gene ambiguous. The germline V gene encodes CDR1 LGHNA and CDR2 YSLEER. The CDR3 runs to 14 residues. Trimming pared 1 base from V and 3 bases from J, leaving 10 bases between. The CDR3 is CASSQAQVNYEQYF. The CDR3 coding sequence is TGCGCCAGCAGCCAAGCCCAGGTGAACTACGAGCAGTACTTC.

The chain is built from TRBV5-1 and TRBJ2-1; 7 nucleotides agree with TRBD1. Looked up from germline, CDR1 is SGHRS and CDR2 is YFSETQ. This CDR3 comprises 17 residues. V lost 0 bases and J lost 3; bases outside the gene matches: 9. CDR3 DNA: TGCGCCAGCAGCTTGGAGAGACAGGGTTTAAGCTACAATGAGCAGTTCTTC. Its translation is CASSLERQGLSYNEQFF.

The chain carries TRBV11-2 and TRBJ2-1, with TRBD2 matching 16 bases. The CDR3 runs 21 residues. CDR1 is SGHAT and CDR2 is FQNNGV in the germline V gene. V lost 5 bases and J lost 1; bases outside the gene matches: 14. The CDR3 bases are TGTGCCAGCAGCACCCCCCGTACCGGGACTAGCGGGAGGGGATCCTACAATGAGCAGTTCTTC. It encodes CASSTPRTGTSGRGSYNEQFF. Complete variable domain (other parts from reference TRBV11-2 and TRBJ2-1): EAGVAQSPRYKIIEKRQSVAFWCNPISGHATLYWYQQILGQGPKLLIQFQNNGVVDDSQLPKDRFSAERLKGVDSTLKIQPAKLEDSAVYLCASSTPRTGTSGRGSYNEQFFGPGTRLTVL.

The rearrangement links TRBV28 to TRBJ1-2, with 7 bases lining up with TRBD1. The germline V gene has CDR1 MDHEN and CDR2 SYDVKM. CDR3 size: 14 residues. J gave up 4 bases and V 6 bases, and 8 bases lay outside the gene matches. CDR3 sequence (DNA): TGTGCCAGCAGGCAACAGGGGTTGGCCTATGGCTACACCTTC. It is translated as CASRQQGLAYGYTF.

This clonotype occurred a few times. CDR3 in DNA: TGCAGTCCCCACGATGGTTCTGGGGCCAACGTCCTGACTTTC. It translates to CSPHDGSGANVLTF. The V call is TRBV20-1, the J call TRBJ2-6, with D unclear. The CDR3 is 14 residues long. The germline gives CDR1 DFQATT, CDR2 SNEGSKA (reference sequence). The V gene lost 8 bases and the J gene lost 1 base, with 12 bases spanning the gap.

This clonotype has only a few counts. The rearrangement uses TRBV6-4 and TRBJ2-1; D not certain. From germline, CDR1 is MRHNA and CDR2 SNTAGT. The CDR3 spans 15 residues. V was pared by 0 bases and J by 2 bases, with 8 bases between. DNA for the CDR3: TGTGCCAGCAGTGACTCGAGGACCCCCTACAATGAGCAGTTCTTC. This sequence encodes CASSDSRTPYNEQFF.

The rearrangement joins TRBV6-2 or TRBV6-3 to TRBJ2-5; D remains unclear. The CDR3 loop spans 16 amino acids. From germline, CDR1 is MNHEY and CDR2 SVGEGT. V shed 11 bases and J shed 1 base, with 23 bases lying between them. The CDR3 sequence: CASRKGAATFQETQYF. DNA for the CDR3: TGTGCCTCGCGGAAGGGCGCAGCGACCTTCCAAGAGACCCAGTACTTC.

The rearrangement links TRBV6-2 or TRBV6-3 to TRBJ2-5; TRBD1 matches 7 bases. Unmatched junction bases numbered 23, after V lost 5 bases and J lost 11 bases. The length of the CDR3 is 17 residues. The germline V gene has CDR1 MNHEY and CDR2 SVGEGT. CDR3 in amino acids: CASSHRDSTTTYNEQYF. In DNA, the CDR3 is TGTGCCAGCAGTCACCGGGACAGTACAACAACCTACAATGAGCAGTACTTC.

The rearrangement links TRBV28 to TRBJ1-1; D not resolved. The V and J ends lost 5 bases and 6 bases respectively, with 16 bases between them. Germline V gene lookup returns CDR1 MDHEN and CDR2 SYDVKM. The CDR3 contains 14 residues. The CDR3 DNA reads TGTGCCAGCAGTCCTCCAACCCAATACCCTGAAGCTTTCTTT. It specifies CASSPPTQYPEAFF.

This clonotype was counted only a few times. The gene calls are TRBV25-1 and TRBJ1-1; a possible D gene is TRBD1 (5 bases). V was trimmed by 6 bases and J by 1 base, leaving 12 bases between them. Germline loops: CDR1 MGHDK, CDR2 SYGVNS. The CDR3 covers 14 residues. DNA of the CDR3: TGTGCCAGCAGGGTTATCACAGGGAACACTGAAGCTTTCTTT. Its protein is CASRVITGNTEAFF.

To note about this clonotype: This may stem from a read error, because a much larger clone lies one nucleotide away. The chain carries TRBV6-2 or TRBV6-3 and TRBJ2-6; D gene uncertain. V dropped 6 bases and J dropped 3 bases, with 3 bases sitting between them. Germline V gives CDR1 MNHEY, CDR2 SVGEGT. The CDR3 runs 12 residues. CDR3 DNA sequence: TGTGCCAGCAGAAATGGGGCCAACGTCCTGACTTTC. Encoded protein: CASRNGANVLTF.

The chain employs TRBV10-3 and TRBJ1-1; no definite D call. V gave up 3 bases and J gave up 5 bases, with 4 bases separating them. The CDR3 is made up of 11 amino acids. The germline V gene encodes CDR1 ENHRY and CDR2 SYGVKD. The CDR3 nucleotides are TGTGCCATCAGTGAAACGACTGAAGCTTTCTTT. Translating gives CAISETTEAFF.

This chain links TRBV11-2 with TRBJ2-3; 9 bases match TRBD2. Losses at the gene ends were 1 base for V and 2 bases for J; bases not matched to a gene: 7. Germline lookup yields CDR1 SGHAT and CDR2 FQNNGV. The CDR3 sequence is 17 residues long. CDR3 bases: TGTGCCAGCAGCTTAGGGGGACTAGCTAAACCCACAGATACGCAGTATTTT. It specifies CASSLGGLAKPTDTQYF.